This T cell receptor beta chain was profiled in a study of beta chain features in type 1 diabetes. Trimming pared 1 base from V and 3 bases from J, leaving 6 bases between. The CDR3 covers 13 residues. Germline V CDR1 and CDR2: SGHTA, FQGNSA. Whole-study findings and limits: When VDJ junctions were examined, type 1 diabetes patients showed fewer insertions and more deletions. Relative to healthy donors, patients appeared to have naive, central memory and Treg TCRB repertoires that were more similar.

The isolated RNA, all of it, was reverse transcribed, so expressed TCRB transcripts were what got sequenced. The table came from immunoSEQ multiplex PCR; TCRdb's copy has only in-frame clones and leaves some out. The sample includes about 180,000 clones, about 12% of them seen just once. In its sample, this clone was seen a few times. Its antigen is undetermined. V gene TRBV7-2 combines with J gene TRBJ1-1, with D perhaps matching TRBD1 (5 bases). Sequenced: central memory CD4+ T cells from blood. This receptor was obtained from a woman aged 18-29 years in good health. The CDR3 protein is CASSLVRDTEAFF. The CDR3 DNA reads TGTGCCAGCAGCTTAGTCAGGGACACTGAAGCTTTCTTT. The full variable domain, in which reference TRBV7-2 and TRBJ1-1 provide the parts outside the CDR3, is GAGVSQSPSNKVTEKGKDVELRCDPISGHTALYWYRQSLGQGLEFLIYFQGNSAPDKSGLPSDRFSAERTGGSVSTLTIQRTQQEDSAVYLCASSLVRDTEAFFGQGTRLTVV.